These T cell receptor beta chains were read from a single sample in a study of shared clonotypes between healthy human individuals. Only in-frame clones appear in the TCRdb table, and some are missing; sequencing was by immunoSEQ multiplex PCR. The sample records around 2.1 million clones, about 94% being singletons. What was sequenced was naive CD4+ T cells sorted from blood. The receptors were sampled from a man aged 18 to 29 in good health. CDR3s include the opening cysteine and the closing phenylalanine or tryptophan. A D gene is named only where the DNA matches it firmly. The size of a clone is reported for some rows only, either as once, few or many, or as a class for expanded clones.

clone_size	v_call	d_call	j_call	cdr3_nt	cdr3_aa
.	TRBV5-6	.	TRBJ1-1	TGTGCCAGCAGCTTGTGGTGGGCGCAGGACACTGAAGCTTTCTTT	CASSLWWAQDTEAFF
.	TRBV6-5	TRBD1	TRBJ1-4	TGTGCCAGCAGTTCCCGGACAGGGGGGCGAGAAAAACTGTTTTTT	CASSSRTGGREKLFF
few	TRBV10-1	.	TRBJ1-6	TGCGCCAGCAGCTACAGGGTCGGTAATTCACCCCTCCACTTT	CASSYRVGNSPLHF
.	TRBV4-3	.	TRBJ2-1	TGCGCCAGCACCTCCCTGAAGAGCAATGAGCAGTTCTTC	CASTSLKSNEQFF
.	TRBV5-6	TRBD1	TRBJ1-5	TGTGCCAGCAGCTTGGCCGGGACAGTAAATCAGCCCCAGCATTTT	CASSLAGTVNQPQHF
once	TRBV19	.	TRBJ2-7	TGTGCCACTAGCCGGGAGTACGAGCAGTACTTC	CATSREYEQYF
.	TRBV5-6	.	TRBJ1-6	TGTGCCAGCAGCTTGGCGTCAATGGGCTCCTATAATTCACCCCTCCACTTT	CASSLASMGSYNSPLHF
.	TRBV5-1	.	TRBJ1-2	TGCGCCAGCAGCTTGGACAGGCGAGGCTACACCTTC	CASSLDRRGYTF
.	TRBV27	TRBD2	TRBJ2-5	TGTGCCAGCACTAAAGTCGGGGGGGCCTCAGAGACCCAGTACTTC	CASTKVGGASETQYF
.	TRBV10-3	.	TRBJ1-1	TGTGCCATCAGTGAGCAGACCTTCCGGAACACTGAAGCTTTCTTT	CAISEQTFRNTEAFF
.	TRBV6-1	TRBD1	TRBJ1-1	TGTGCCAGCAGTCTCCGGGACAGGACCGCCACTGAAGCTTTCTTT	CASSLRDRTATEAFF
.	TRBV30	TRBD1	TRBJ1-1	TGTGCCTGGGAACAGGGGACCACTGAAGCTTTCTTT	CAWEQGTTEAFF
.	TRBV28	.	TRBJ1-5	TGTGCCAGCAGGTCCAATCAGCCCCAGCATTTT	CASRSNQPQHF
.	TRBV11-2	.	TRBJ2-2	TGTGCCAGCAGCCCCGGGACTAACACCGGGGAGCTGTTTTTT	CASSPGTNTGELFF
.	TRBV5-1	TRBD1	TRBJ1-1	TGCGCCAGCAGCTTGAGGCAGGGGGCACACACTGAAGCTTTCTTT	CASSLRQGAHTEAFF
.	TRBV6-5	.	TRBJ2-7	TGTGCCAGCAGTTCGATAATCGGGGCGAACGAGCAGTACTTC	CASSSIIGANEQYF
.	TRBV15	.	TRBJ1-4	TGTGCCACCAGCAGAGATATTACTTCCGCGCGGGAAAAACTGTTTTTT	CATSRDITSAREKLFF
.	TRBV9	TRBD2	TRBJ2-7	TGTGCCAGCAGCGTAGCTACACCGGCGGGAGGGCCGTCCGAGCAGTACTTC	CASSVATPAGGPSEQYF
.	TRBV5-8	.	TRBJ1-1	TGTGCCAGCAGCTTAGTTAAAGCTTTCTTT	CASSLVKAFF
.	TRBV18	TRBD2	TRBJ2-5	TGTGCCAGCTCACCCCCTAGCGGGGGCAAAGAGACCCAGTACTTC	CASSPPSGGKETQYF
once	TRBV6-6	TRBD1	TRBJ2-5	TGTGCCAGCAGTTACAGTACAGGGGAGTATGGGACCCAGTACTTC	CASSYSTGEYGTQYF
.	TRBV9	.	TRBJ2-5	TGTGCCAGCAGCGTAGCTAGGACAGCCCAAGAGACCCAGTACTTC	CASSVARTAQETQYF
.	TRBV7-7	.	TRBJ2-5	TGTGCTAGCAGCTTAGGGCCGGGCCCCCGGGAGACCCAGTACTTC	CASSLGPGPRETQYF
.	TRBV7-9	.	TRBJ2-7	TGTGCCAGCAGCTTAAACCAACCCTACGAGCAGTACTTC	CASSLNQPYEQYF
.	TRBV10-3	TRBD1	TRBJ1-1	TGTGCCATCAGTGAGTCCAATACAGGGGGCACTGAAGCTTTCTTT	CAISESNTGGTEAFF
.	TRBV5-4	.	TRBJ1-1	TGTGCCAGCAGCTATGGTGGGGTTGGCGATACTGAAGCTTTCTTT	CASSYGGVGDTEAFF
.	TRBV18	.	TRBJ1-4	TGTGCCAGCTCTCTTCGGGACGCTCGCAATGAAAAACTGTTTTTT	CASSLRDARNEKLFF
.	TRBV5-1	TRBD1	TRBJ1-4	TGCGCCAGCAGCGCCTCGACAGGGAATAATGAAAAACTGTTTTTT	CASSASTGNNEKLFF
.	TRBV7-6	TRBD2	TRBJ2-5	TGTGCCAGCAGCTTAGATACGGCGGGGGAAGAGACCCAGTACTTC	CASSLDTAGEETQYF
.	TRBV29-1	.	TRBJ2-3	TGCAGCGTTGAGGCCAACACAGATACGCAGTATTTT	CSVEANTDTQYF
.	TRBV6-1	TRBD1	TRBJ1-1	TGTGCCAGCACCCAAGGGACAGACACTGAAGCTTTCTTT	CASTQGTDTEAFF
.	TRBV7-9	TRBD2	TRBJ2-7	TGTGCCAGCAGCGCTACCTTGGGACTAGCGGCTTACGAGCAGTACTTC	CASSATLGLAAYEQYF
.	TRBV18	.	TRBJ1-5	TGTGCCAGCTCACCAGACTTTAATCAGCCCCAGCATTTT	CASSPDFNQPQHF
.	TRBV2	.	TRBJ1-3	TGTGCCAGCAGTAAGGACCACTCTGGAAACACCATATATTTT	CASSKDHSGNTIYF
.	TRBV11-2	TRBD2	TRBJ2-3	TGTGCCAGCAGCTCGCGCGGACTAGCGGGGGCGGTACGAACAGATACGCAGTATTTT	CASSSRGLAGAVRTDTQYF
.	TRBV15	.	TRBJ2-1	TGTGCCACCAGCAGAGATCTCAGTCTTTCAAGCTCCTACAATGAGCAGTTCTTC	CATSRDLSLSSSYNEQFF
.	TRBV7-9	.	TRBJ1-2	TGTGCCAGCAGCTTAGTATCAGGGGCCGGCTACACCTTC	CASSLVSGAGYTF
.	TRBV2	.	TRBJ2-7	TGTGCCAGCAGTGAGGGGGGCTTTGACGAGCAGTACTTC	CASSEGGFDEQYF